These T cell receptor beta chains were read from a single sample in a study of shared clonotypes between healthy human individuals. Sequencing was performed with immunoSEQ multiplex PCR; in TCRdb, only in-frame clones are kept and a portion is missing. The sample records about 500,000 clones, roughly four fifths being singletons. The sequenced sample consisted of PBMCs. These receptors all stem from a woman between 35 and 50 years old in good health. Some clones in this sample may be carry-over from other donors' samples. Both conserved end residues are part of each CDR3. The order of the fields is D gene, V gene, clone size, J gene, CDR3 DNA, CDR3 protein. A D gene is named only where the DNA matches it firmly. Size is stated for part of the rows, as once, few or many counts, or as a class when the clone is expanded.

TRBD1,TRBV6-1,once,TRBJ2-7,TGTGCCAGCAGTGAAGGCGGGACAGGGATTAGCTCCTACGAGCAGTACTTC,CASSEGGTGISSYEQYF
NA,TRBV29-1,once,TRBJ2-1,TGCAGCATCAGTGGGGGCTCAAGCTCCTACAATGAGCAGTTCTTC,CSISGGSSSYNEQFF
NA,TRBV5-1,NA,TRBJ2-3,TGCGCCAGCAGCTTACTAGTATCAACAGATACGCAGTATTTT,CASSLLVSTDTQYF
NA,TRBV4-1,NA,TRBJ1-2,TGCGCCAGCAGCCAATATGGGGGGATCTACGGCTACGCCTTC,CASSQYGGIYGYAF
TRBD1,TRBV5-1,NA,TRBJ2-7,TGCGCCAGCAGCTTCAACAGGGGTGGAGAGTACGAGCAGTACTTC,CASSFNRGGEYEQYF
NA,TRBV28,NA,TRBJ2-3,TGTGCCAGCAGATTAGCGTTTAGCACAGATACGCAGTATTTT,CASRLAFSTDTQYF
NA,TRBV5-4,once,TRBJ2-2,TGTGCCAGCAGCTTGGCCGGGGCAGCCACCGGGGAGCTGTTTTTT,CASSLAGAATGELFF
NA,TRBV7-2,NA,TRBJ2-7,TGTGCCAGCAGCCACCGCGTAGACTACGAGCAGTACTTC,CASSHRVDYEQYF
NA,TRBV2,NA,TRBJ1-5,TGTGCCAGCACGGCCGGGCCTCCCCTTTATCAGCCCCAGCATTTT,CASTAGPPLYQPQHF
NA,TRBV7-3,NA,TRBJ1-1,TGTGCCAGCAGCTTACTTGGGGGCGGCACTGAAGCTTTCTTT,CASSLLGGGTEAFF
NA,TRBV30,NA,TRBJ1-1,TGTGCCTGGAGTCCGAGTGGTAACACTGAAGCTTTCTTT,CAWSPSGNTEAFF
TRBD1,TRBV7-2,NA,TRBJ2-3,TGTGCCAGCAGCGGACCGGGACAGACCACAGATACGCAGTATTTT,CASSGPGQTTDTQYF
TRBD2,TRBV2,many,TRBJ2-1,TGTGCCAGCACCCCGGATTGGGGGGGTGAGCAGTTCTTC,CASTPDWGGEQFF
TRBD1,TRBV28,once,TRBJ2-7,TGTGCCAGCTTGGACAGGGGAGGTTTCTACGAGCAGTACTTC,CASLDRGGFYEQYF
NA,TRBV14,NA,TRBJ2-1,TGTGCCAGCAGCCCACTACTAGACGGGGCGGGTGAGCAGTTCTTC,CASSPLLDGAGEQFF
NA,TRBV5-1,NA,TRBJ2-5,TGCGCCAGCAGCTTGGGTGGGGTCGCAGAGACCCAGTACTTC,CASSLGGVAETQYF
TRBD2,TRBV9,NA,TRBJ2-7,TGTGCCAGCAGCGAGTCAACCGGGGGGGCTAGGTACGAGCAGTACTTC,CASSESTGGARYEQYF
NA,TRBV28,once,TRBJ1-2,TGTGCCAGCAGCTCCCCCGGGAACCCTCGAGGCTACACCTTC,CASSSPGNPRGYTF
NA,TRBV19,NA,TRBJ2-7,TGTGCCAGTAGTATCGATGACCGACGGTCCTACGAGCAGTACTTC,CASSIDDRRSYEQYF
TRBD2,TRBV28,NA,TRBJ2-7,TGTGCCAGCAGTTCAGGGGGGACAGGGCTCGGACTAGCGGGATCCTCCTACGAGCAGTACTTC,CASSSGGTGLGLAGSSYEQYF
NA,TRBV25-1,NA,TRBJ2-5,TGTGCCAGCGGCCCGGTGGGGCAAGAGACCCAGTACTTC,CASGPVGQETQYF
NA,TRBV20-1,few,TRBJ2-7,TGCAGTGTCCGCGGCTCCTACGAGCAGTACTTC,CSVRGSYEQYF
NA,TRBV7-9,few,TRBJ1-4,TGTGCCAGCAGCTTAGGGAACACTAATGAAAAACTGTTTTTT,CASSLGNTNEKLFF
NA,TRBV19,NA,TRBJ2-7,TGTGCCAGTAGTATCGGGTACGGGACGGACGAGCAGTACTTC,CASSIGYGTDEQYF
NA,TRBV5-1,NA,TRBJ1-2,TGCGCCAGCAGCTTTACCACGTCTAACTATGGCTACACCTTC,CASSFTTSNYGYTF
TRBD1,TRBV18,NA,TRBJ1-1,TGTGCCAGCTCACCACCGGGACAGGGCGAAGCTTTCTTT,CASSPPGQGEAFF
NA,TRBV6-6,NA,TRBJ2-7,TGTGCCAGCAGTTCACAGGTCTACGAGCAGTACTTC,CASSSQVYEQYF
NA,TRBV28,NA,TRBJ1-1,TGTGCCAGCAGTTTCCCGGGGGCGGACACTGAAGCTTTCTTT,CASSFPGADTEAFF
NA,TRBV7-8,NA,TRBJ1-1,TGTGCCAGCAGCGAGAAATTGGGACGGCTTAACACTGAAGCTTTCTTT,CASSEKLGRLNTEAFF
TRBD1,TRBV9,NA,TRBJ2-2,TGTGCCAGCAGCCGACAGGGGGCAATGACCGGGGAGCTGTTTTTT,CASSRQGAMTGELFF
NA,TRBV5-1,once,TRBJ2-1,TGCGCCAGCAGTACCGGGACAAGCGGGATGGTTCATGAGCAGTTCTTC,CASSTGTSGMVHEQFF
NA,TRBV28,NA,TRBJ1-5,TGTGCCAGCAGGAGCCGACGGGGTTCAGGGTACAGCAATCAGCCCCAGCATTTT,CASRSRRGSGYSNQPQHF
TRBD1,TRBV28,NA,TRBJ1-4,TGTGCCAGCAGTTCCCCCAGGGGGCTAACTAATGAAAAACTGTTTTTT,CASSSPRGLTNEKLFF
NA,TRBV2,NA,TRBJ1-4,TGTGCCAGCAGTGAATCCCATGGGGGCGAAAAACTGTTTTTT,CASSESHGGEKLFF
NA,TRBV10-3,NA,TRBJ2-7,TGTGCCATCAGTGAGTCTGGGCAGGTTGACAACATCTACGAGCAGTACTTC,CAISESGQVDNIYEQYF
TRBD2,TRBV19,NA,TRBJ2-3,TGTGCCAGTAGTACCAGCGGGATTACGGATACGCAGTATTTT,CASSTSGITDTQYF
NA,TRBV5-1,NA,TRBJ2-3,TGCGCCAGCAGCACAACACCAGGCTGGGGCACAGATACGCAGTATTTT,CASSTTPGWGTDTQYF
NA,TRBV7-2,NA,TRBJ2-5,TGTGCCAGCAGCTTAATGTCATATGACTCGACCCAGTACTTC,CASSLMSYDSTQYF
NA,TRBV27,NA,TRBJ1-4,TGTGCCAGCAGCCTCATTGACAGGAGGAATGAAAAACTGTTTTTT,CASSLIDRRNEKLFF
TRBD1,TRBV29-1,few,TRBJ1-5,TGCAGCGTTGCTTCCGGGACAGGGGTCAAGCCCCAGCATTTT,CSVASGTGVKPQHF
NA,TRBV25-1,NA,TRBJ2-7,TGTGCCAGCAGTGAATTAGACAAGACCTACGAGCAGTACTTT,CASSELDKTYEQYF
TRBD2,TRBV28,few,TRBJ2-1,TGTGCCAGCAGTTTCGGAGCGGGGGCCAACGATGAGCAGTTCTTC,CASSFGAGANDEQFF
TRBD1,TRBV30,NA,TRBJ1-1,TGTGCCTGGAACGGGGTGACAGGGCCCACTGAAGCTTTCTTT,CAWNGVTGPTEAFF
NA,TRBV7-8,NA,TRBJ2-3,TGTGCCAGCAGCCCCCACACAGATACGCAGTATTTT,CASSPHTDTQYF
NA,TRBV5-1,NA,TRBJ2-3,TGCGCCAGCAGCTCCGGGACCACAGATACGCAGTATTTT,CASSSGTTDTQYF
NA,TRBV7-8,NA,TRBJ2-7,TGTGCCAGCAGCCCTCGTGCAGCGAGGGAGCAGTACTTC,CASSPRAAREQYF
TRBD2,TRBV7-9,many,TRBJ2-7,TGTGCCAGCAGCCCAGGACTAGCGGAATACGAGCAGTACTTC,CASSPGLAEYEQYF
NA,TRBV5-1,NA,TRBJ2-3,TGCGCCAGCAGCTTGGGACAGTCTGCCACAGATACGCAGTATTTT,CASSLGQSATDTQYF
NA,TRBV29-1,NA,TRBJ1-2,TGCAGCGTTGAAGACCAGGAGGGTTCGACGTTCTATGGCTACACCTTC,CSVEDQEGSTFYGYTF
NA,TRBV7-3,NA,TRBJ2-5,TGTGCCAGCAGCTTAACGTCCCAGACCAAAGAGACCCAGTACTTC,CASSLTSQTKETQYF
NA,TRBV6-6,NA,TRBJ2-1,TGTGCCAGCAGTTACTCGCCGGGCAGAAAGTTCTTC,CASSYSPGRKFF
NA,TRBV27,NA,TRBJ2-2,TGTGCCAGCAGTTTACGGGGTACGAACACCGGGGAGCTGTTTTTT,CASSLRGTNTGELFF